One sample yielded the 32 T cell receptor beta chains listed below, sequenced in a study of blood T cell repertoires in COVID-19. TCRdb's copy holds only in-frame clones and misses some; the assay was immunoSEQ multiplex PCR. The table has under 250,000 clones, 82% seen once. Sequencing was carried out using peripheral blood. These receptors were collected from a woman between 65 and 79 years old with COVID-19, enrolled during active disease.

The J gene is TRBJ2-7, the V gene TRBV6-2 or TRBV6-3, with D possibly being TRBD1 (6 bases). The germline V gene has CDR1 MNHEY and CDR2 SVGEGT. The V end lost 6 bases, the J end lost 3 bases, and 27 bases lay between the germline ends. The CDR3 length is 18 residues. The CDR3 region is CASSHFKRGTIGGYEQYF. For the CDR3, the DNA is TGTGCCAGCAGCCATTTCAAAAGAGGGACAATTGGGGGCTACGAGCAGTACTTC.

This sequence joins TRBV7-2 and TRBJ1-6; 7 bases align to TRBD1. V dropped 1 base and J dropped 5; count of bases not matched to a gene: 5. The CDR3 covers 16 residues. The germline V gene encodes CDR1 SGHTA and CDR2 FQGNSA. CDR3: CASSLVRDSHNSPLHF. DNA for the CDR3: TGTGCCAGCAGCTTAGTAAGGGACAGTCATAATTCACCCCTCCACTTT.

This chain connects TRBV3-1 (or the pseudogene TRBV3-2) to TRBJ1-1; D ambiguous. V was clipped by 0 bases and J by 5 bases, with 4 bases between them. Germline lookup yields CDR1 LGHDT and CDR2 YNNKEL (reference sequence). The CDR3 loop spans 12 amino acids. The CDR3 protein is CASSQERTEAFF. The CDR3 nucleotides read TGTGCCAGCAGCCAAGAGAGAACTGAAGCTTTCTTT.

The chain is built from TRBV30 and TRBJ1-1; a weak D match, TRBD1 (6 bases). In germline, CDR1 is GTSNPN, CDR2 SVGIG (reference sequence). Trimming cost V 4 bases and J 4 bases, with 16 bases left between them. The CDR3 runs 14 residues. DNA for the CDR3: TGTGCCTGGACCCGAAGGGGGGGGCCCACTGAAGCTTTCTTT. It codes for CAWTRRGGPTEAFF.

The J gene is TRBJ2-1, the V gene TRBV30; 10 bases agree with TRBD1. Trimming removed 4 bases from V and 2 bases from J; junction bases left unmatched: 5. Germline CDR1 GTSNPN, CDR2 SVGIG (reference sequence). This CDR3 is 15 amino acids long. The CDR3 sequence is CAWKTGTGAYNEQFF. CDR3 sequence (DNA): TGTGCCTGGAAGACGGGGACAGGGGCCTACAATGAGCAGTTCTTC.

This clone was seen once. The chain uses TRBV5-1 and TRBJ2-5, with 10 bases lining up with TRBD2. The CDR3 has 15 residues. V gave up 4 bases and J gave up 2 bases; unmatched junction bases: 5. Germline loops: CDR1 SGHRS, CDR2 YFSETQ. The CDR3 reads CASSPLAGVQETQYF. CDR3 DNA: TGCGCCAGCAGCCCCCTAGCGGGAGTTCAAGAGACCCAGTACTTC. The full variable domain, its missing parts supplied by reference TRBV5-1 and TRBJ2-5, is KAGVTQTPRYLIKTRGQQVTLSCSPISGHRSVSWYQQTPGQGLQFLFEYFSETQRNKGNFPGRFSGRQFSNSRSEMNVSTLELGDSALYLCASSPLAGVQETQYFGPGTRLLVL.

V usage is TRBV5-1 and J usage is TRBJ2-7; 7 bases line up with TRBD2. Looked up from germline, CDR1 is SGHRS and CDR2 is YFSETQ. After removal of 4 bases from V and 6 bases from J, the junction contained 10 bases not matched to a gene. This CDR3 region has 14 residues. The CDR3 sequence is CASSPGTVAGEQYF. The CDR3 DNA follows: TGCGCCAGCAGCCCGGGGACCGTAGCGGGCGAGCAGTACTTC.

On this clone: The same CDR3 also results from other DNA sequences found in this sample. V and J are TRBV7-9 and TRBJ2-7; D is unresolved. This CDR3 spans 11 amino acids. V lost 6 bases and J lost 6, with 9 bases in between. Germline-derived CDR1 and CDR2 are SEHNR and FQNEAQ (reference sequence). CDR3 sequence reads: CASSLTGEQYF. The CDR3 DNA sequence: TGTGCCAGCAGTCTAACGGGCGAGCAGTACTTC.

The chain carries TRBV3-1 (or the pseudogene TRBV3-2) and TRBJ1-3; no definite D call. CDR1 is LGHDT, CDR2 YNNKEL, per germline (reference sequence). V dropped 1 base and J dropped 4 bases, with 5 bases sitting between them. There are 13 residues in the CDR3. Written as DNA, the CDR3 is TGTGCCAGCAGCCAAGTAGAGGGAAACACCATATATTTT. Translation gives CASSQVEGNTIYF.

The V call is TRBV11-2, the J call TRBJ2-6; unclear D gene. Germline CDR1 is SGHAT and CDR2 is FQNNGV. CDR3 length equals 16 residues. V was pared by 0 bases and J by 1 base, with 7 bases between. CDR3 in DNA: TGTGCCAGCAGCTTAGATTCCTATTCTGGGGCCAACGTCCTGACTTTC. Its protein product is CASSLDSYSGANVLTF.

V gene TRBV28 combines with J gene TRBJ2-4; 7 bases align to TRBD2. Germline CDR1 MDHEN, CDR2 SYDVKM. The CDR3 spans 13 residues. The J segment lost 4 bases and the V segment lost 3 bases, leaving 0 bases of the junction unmatched. This chain's CDR3 is CASSLGGKNIQYF. The CDR3 region has the DNA TGTGCCAGCAGTTTGGGAGGGAAAAACATTCAGTACTTC. Together with reference TRBV28 and TRBJ2-4, the CDR3 gives the full variable domain: DVKVTQSSRYLVKRTGEKVFLECVQDMDHENMFWYRQDPGLGLRLIYFSYDVKMKEKGDIPEGYSVSREKKERFSLILESASTNQTSMYLCASSLGGKNIQYFGAGTRLSVL.

V usage is TRBV2 and J usage is TRBJ1-5; tentative D call: TRBD1 (6 bases). The V end was cut by 7 bases, the J end by 3 bases, with 13 bases between. Germline CDR1 and CDR2: SNHLY and FYNNEI. The CDR3 runs 14 residues. CDR3 nucleotides: TGTGCCAGCACCAGATACAGGGACAATCAGCCCCAGCATTTT. Its translation: CASTRYRDNQPQHF.

V and J are TRBV18 and TRBJ1-1, with D unresolved. V was trimmed by 3 bases and J by 0 bases, leaving 5 bases between them. Per germline, CDR1 KGHSH and CDR2 LQKENI. The CDR3 extends over 13 amino acids. CDR3 protein: CASSPEVNTEAFF. CDR3 bases: TGTGCCAGCTCACCGGAGGTGAACACTGAAGCTTTCTTT.

The CDR3 sequence: CASSQAGGADPIYF. DNA for the CDR3: TGTGCCAGCAGCCAAGCAGGGGGCGCGGACCCCATATATTTT. The chain recombines TRBV3-1 (or the pseudogene TRBV3-2) with TRBJ1-3; 8 bases fit TRBD1. Germline V gene data show CDR1 as LGHDT and CDR2 as YNNKEL (reference sequence). V gave up 1 base and J gave up 11 bases; unmatched junction bases: 7. The CDR3 has 14 amino acids.

V and J are TRBV27 and TRBJ2-7, with TRBD2 matching over 11 bases. The J segment lost 4 bases and the V segment lost 6 bases, leaving 20 bases of the junction unmatched. The CDR3 has 19 amino acids. CDR1 MNHEY and CDR2 SMNVEV come from the germline V gene (reference sequence). The CDR3 region has the DNA TGTGCCAGCAGCCATTATAAAGGGGCCACTAGCGGGAGAGTGTACGAGCAGTACTTC. The encoded protein is CASSHYKGATSGRVYEQYF.

The CDR3 protein is CASSLTPTRTGGEAFF. As DNA, the CDR3 is TGTGCCAGCAGCTTGACACCAACTAGGACAGGGGGTGAAGCTTTCTTT. This chain uses TRBV5-4 with TRBJ1-1; 10 nucleotides line up with TRBD1. The length of the CDR3 is 16 residues. Germline V gene sequence: CDR1 SGHNT, CDR2 YYREEE (reference sequence). The J segment lost 7 bases and the V segment lost 1 base, leaving 10 bases of the junction unmatched.

The rearrangement links TRBV5-1 to TRBJ2-5, with 7 nucleotides matching TRBD1. The trim removed 1 base at V and 4 bases at J, leaving 10 bases unmatched. CDR3 length equals 16 residues. Germline assignment: CDR1 SGHRS and CDR2 YFSETQ. CDR3 residues: CASSLSPGGIGETQYF. The DNA of the CDR3 is TGCGCCAGCAGCTTGTCTCCAGGGGGTATTGGAGAGACCCAGTACTTC.

The rearrangement links TRBV5-4 to TRBJ2-5; weak D call: TRBD1 (6 bases). Trimming shortened V by 3 bases and J by 5 bases, and 17 bases separated the two germline ends. This CDR3 region has 15 residues. CDR1 is SGHNT, CDR2 YYREEE, per germline (reference sequence). CDR3 sequence (DNA): TGTGCCAGCAGCTCGCCACGAACAGGGATGGAGACCCAGTACTTC. Encoded protein: CASSSPRTGMETQYF.

This chain joins TRBV21-1 and TRBJ2-1; TRBD2 reflects the table's D call only, with no check against the DNA. TRBV21-1 is labeled a pseudogene. There are 16 residues in the CDR3. The CDR3 sequence is CASSTQRVLHEDEQFF. DNA of the CDR3: TGTGCCAGCAGCACCCAGCGGGTCCTCCACGAGGATGAGCAGTTCTTC.

J is TRBJ1-1 and V is TRBV6-5; unclear D gene. With 7 bases removed from V and 8 bases from J, the gap between germline ends came to 11 bases. The length of the CDR3 is 11 residues. In germline, CDR1 is MNHEY, CDR2 SVGAGI. In DNA form, the CDR3 reads TGTGCCAGCATCGGAGCCATCGAAGCTTTCTTT. Its translation is CASIGAIEAFF.

The rearrangement links TRBV15 to TRBJ1-6; 9 bases align to TRBD1. With V trimmed by 6 bases and J by 6 bases, 15 bases remained unmatched. The CDR3 is 18 amino acids. Per germline, CDR1 LNHNV and CDR2 YYDKDF (reference sequence). The CDR3 DNA is TGTGCCACCAGTTCTAAAGGCACGGGACAGGGATTTAATTCACCCCTCCACTTT. It specifies CATSSKGTGQGFNSPLHF.

This sequence joins TRBV27 and TRBJ2-7; 8 bases match TRBD2. The germline V gene has CDR1 MNHEY and CDR2 SMNVEV (reference sequence). The CDR3 has 14 amino acids. V was pared by 8 bases and J by 2 bases, with 8 bases of the junction left unmatched. The DNA of the CDR3 is TGTGCCAGCTCTTCGGGTAGCGGGGCCTACGAGCAGTACTTC. Translation: CASSSGSGAYEQYF.

The J gene is TRBJ1-1, the V gene TRBV11-2; D unresolved. The CDR3 has 11 amino acids. Germline V gene data show CDR1 as SGHAT and CDR2 as FQNNGV. Trimming shortened V by 5 bases and J by 5 bases, and 6 bases separated the two germline ends. CDR3 protein: CASSPRTEAFF. In DNA, the CDR3 is TGTGCCAGCAGCCCCAGGACTGAAGCTTTCTTT.

The V gene is TRBV19, the J gene TRBJ2-3; D uncertain. This CDR3 comprises 15 residues. V was pared by 4 bases and J by 0 bases, with 11 bases between. Germline V gives CDR1 LNHDA, CDR2 SQIVND (reference sequence). CDR3 loop: CASSTEWASTDTQYF. CDR3 in DNA: TGTGCCAGTAGTACCGAGTGGGCTAGCACAGATACGCAGTATTTT.

The chain links TRBV7-2 to TRBJ1-2; 9 bases are shared with TRBD1. The CDR3 is 16 residues long. Trimming at V came to 5 bases and at J to 5 bases, leaving 12 bases not matched to a gene. Per germline, CDR1 SGHTA and CDR2 FQGNSA. CDR3 sequence: CASSLEPGQGAYGYTF. Here the CDR3 DNA reads TGTGCCAGCAGCCTTGAGCCGGGACAGGGTGCGTATGGCTACACCTTC.

This chain joins TRBV7-2 and TRBJ2-7, with D perhaps TRBD1 (5 bases). The germline CDR1 and CDR2 sequences are SGHTA and FQGNSA. Trimming shortened V by 1 base and J by 1 base, and 8 bases separated the two germline ends. The CDR3 consists of 14 residues. In DNA form, the CDR3 reads TGTGCCAGCAGCTTAGGACAGAGGTCCTACGAGCAGTACTTC. This encodes CASSLGQRSYEQYF. Complete variable domain (other parts from reference TRBV7-2 and TRBJ2-7): GAGVSQSPSNKVTEKGKDVELRCDPISGHTALYWYRQSLGQGLEFLIYFQGNSAPDKSGLPSDRFSAERTGGSVSTLTIQRTQQEDSAVYLCASSLGQRSYEQYFGPGTRLTVT.

This clone appeared once. The chain combines TRBV11-2 with TRBJ2-7, with D possibly TRBD1 on 6 matching bases. Between the trimmed V and J ends, which lost 1 base and 2 bases, there was a span of 12 bases. The CDR3 is made up of 15 amino acids. Germline V gene sequence: CDR1 SGHAT, CDR2 FQNNGV. CDR3 bases: TGTGCCAGCAGCTTAGGGGGACAAATGCCCTACGAGCAGTACTTC. Encoded protein: CASSLGGQMPYEQYF.

The V gene is TRBV19, the J gene TRBJ2-5; weak D call: TRBD2 (6 bases). Germline V gives CDR1 LNHDA, CDR2 SQIVND (reference sequence). V lost 3 bases to trimming and J lost 7 bases, with 9 bases between them. The CDR3 totals 12 residues. The CDR3 is CASSIGGGTQYF. The CDR3 DNA reads TGTGCCAGTAGTATCGGGGGAGGGACCCAGTACTTC.

J is TRBJ2-7 and V is TRBV20-1, with TRBD1 matching over 7 bases. The CDR3 is made up of 11 amino acids. With V trimmed by 3 bases and J by 4 bases, 0 bases remained unmatched. The V gene's germline CDR1 is DFQATT and CDR2 SNEGSKA (reference sequence). The CDR3 DNA is TGCAGTGCTAGGACAGGGTACGAGCAGTACTTC. Its protein is CSARTGYEQYF.

The chain recombines TRBV5-1 with TRBJ2-1; D may be TRBD1 (5 bases). CDR1 is SGHRS and CDR2 is YFSETQ in the germline V gene. The CDR3 covers 14 residues. Between the trimmed V and J ends, which lost 0 bases and 9 bases, there was a span of 13 bases. CDR3 in amino acids: CASSLASGAGEQFF. The CDR3 DNA follows: TGCGCCAGCAGCTTGGCCTCTGGGGCCGGTGAGCAGTTCTTC.

This clone was observed a handful of times. V gene TRBV6-5 combines with J gene TRBJ2-1, with 9 nucleotides matching TRBD2. CDR3 length: 15 residues. The V segment lost 7 bases and the J segment 8 bases; nucleotides outside the gene matches: 12. CDR1 and CDR2 from the germline V gene are MNHEY and SVGAGI. The CDR3 coding sequence is TGTGCCAGCATTAGTGGCGGCGGGAGGGCCCATGAGCAGTTCTTC. This sequence encodes CASISGGGRAHEQFF.

The chain combines TRBV28 with TRBJ1-5, with TRBD1 as a possible D gene (6 bases). Germline loops: CDR1 MDHEN, CDR2 SYDVKM. V was pared by 3 bases and J by 5 bases, with 11 bases between. CDR3 size: 14 residues. This chain's CDR3 is CASSFSDSDQPQHF. The DNA for the CDR3 is TGTGCCAGCAGTTTCTCGGACAGCGATCAGCCCCAGCATTTT.